This T cell receptor (beta chain) was recovered during a study of T cells in Graves' hyperthyroidism and ophthalmopathy. Using RNA transcripts as the source, TCR beta CDR3 regions were amplified. HTBI primers were employed in a first-round RT-PCR of the TCR CDR3. TCRdb ran MiXCR on the multiplex PCR reads and lists one entry per CDR3 protein. The sample shows around 400,000 distinct CDR3 sequences, approximately 16% of them seen only once. Ophthalmopathy patients had Clinical Activity Score at least 3, NOSPECS grade at least 4, duration under 3 months. In making diagnoses, clinical symptoms, serum thyroxine and TRAb, thyroid ultrasound and orbital computed tomography were all used. This clonotype showed up many times. This CDR3 is 13 amino acids long. Trimming took 5 bases from V and 4 from J; bases not matched to a gene: 3. CDR1 is LNHDA and CDR2 is SQIVND in the germline V gene (reference sequence).

The clonotype comes from an older woman with Graves' ophthalmopathy. The material sequenced was blood. The chain carries TRBV19 and TRBJ2-3; 7 bases line up with TRBD1. CDR3 in DNA: TGTGCCAGTAGTTCAACAGGGGCAGATACGCAGTATTTT. It is translated as CASSSTGADTQYF.